These 29 T cell receptor beta chains were sequenced from one sample in a study of T cell responses to AZD1222 COVID-19 vaccine. The repertoire was sequenced with immunoSEQ multiplex PCR; TCRdb's copy has only in-frame clones and lacks some. The repertoire holds about 93,000 clones, with 80% to 90% as singletons. Sample: peripheral blood, taken on day 0 of AZD1222 vaccination. These receptors all stem from an adult in good health.

The chain is built from TRBV6-5 and TRBJ1-5; the D is unclear. Trimming took 1 base from V and 3 from J, leaving 10 bases between them. This CDR3 is 15 amino acids long. Germline loops: CDR1 MNHEY, CDR2 SVGAGI. Here the CDR3 DNA reads TGTGCCAGCAGTTACTGGCAGATCAACAATCAGCCCCAGCATTTT. This encodes CASSYWQINNQPQHF.

This chain joins TRBV6-1 and TRBJ1-5, with D unresolved. Germline CDR1 MNHNS, CDR2 SASEGT. Trimming stripped 3 bases from V and 8 bases from J, with 17 bases between. The CDR3 consists of 15 residues. CDR3 region: CASSDRLVGRKPQHF. CDR3 DNA sequence: TGTGCCAGCAGTGACCGACTCGTTGGGAGGAAGCCCCAGCATTTT.

The chain employs TRBV6-5 and TRBJ1-4; 7 positions agree with TRBD1. The CDR3 loop spans 15 amino acids. The ends lost 6 bases at V and 0 bases at J; junction bases unmatched: 4. The V gene's germline CDR1 is MNHEY and CDR2 SVGAGI. DNA for the CDR3: TGTGCCAGCAGACGGGACAGCACAACTAATGAAAAACTGTTTTTT. Amino acids: CASRRDSTTNEKLFF.

The gene calls are TRBV5-4 and TRBJ1-2; TRBD1 might be the D (5 bases). The CDR3 loop spans 15 amino acids. V lost 4 bases and J lost 8, with 21 bases in between. Germline assignment: CDR1 SGHNT and CDR2 YYREEE (reference sequence). CDR3 sequence reads: CASSGAGGGWQGYTF. CDR3 nucleotide sequence: TGTGCCAGCAGCGGCGCCGGGGGGGGTTGGCAAGGCTACACCTTC.

The chain recombines TRBV19 with TRBJ2-1, with D unclear. The germline V gene encodes CDR1 LNHDA and CDR2 SQIVND (reference sequence). The CDR3 runs 13 residues. V was shortened by 4 bases and J by 7 bases, with 11 bases between the two germline ends. This CDR3 reads CASSTGLRNEQFF. CDR3 DNA: TGTGCCAGTAGTACCGGGCTTCGGAATGAGCAGTTCTTC. Full variable domain (rest looked up from reference TRBV19 and TRBJ2-1): DGGITQSPKYLFRKEGQNVTLSCEQNLNHDAMYWYRQDPGQGLRLIYYSQIVNDFQKGDIAEGYSVSREKKESFPLTVTSAQKNPTAFYLCASSTGLRNEQFFGPGTRLTVL.

This chain connects TRBV5-1 to TRBJ1-1; 7 bases are shared with TRBD1. The CDR3 sequence is 13 residues long. The V gene's germline CDR1 is SGHRS and CDR2 YFSETQ. V gave up 4 bases and J gave up 9 bases; unmatched junction bases: 9. The CDR3 bases are TGCGCCAGCAGCCTACAGGGGCAGCTACAAGCTTTCTTT. Its translation: CASSLQGQLQAFF.

V and J are TRBV11-2 and TRBJ2-7; D might be TRBD2 (6 bases). Germline V gene lookup returns CDR1 SGHAT and CDR2 FQNNGV. Trimming removed 5 bases at V and 6 bases at J, with 11 bases between. The CDR3 is 12 amino acids. DNA of the CDR3: TGTGCCAGCAGCGCTCGTAGCGGCGAGCAGTACTTC. Its protein is CASSARSGEQYF. The variable domain in full, completed from reference TRBV11-2 and TRBJ2-7, reads EAGVAQSPRYKIIEKRQSVAFWCNPISGHATLYWYQQILGQGPKLLIQFQNNGVVDDSQLPKDRFSAERLKGVDSTLKIQPAKLEDSAVYLCASSARSGEQYFGPGTRLTVT.

The rearrangement joins TRBV19 to TRBJ1-5; TRBD1 matches 7 bases. Germline loops: CDR1 LNHDA, CDR2 SQIVND (reference sequence). V was clipped by 4 bases and J by 5 bases; unmatched bases: 5. The CDR3 extends over 14 amino acids. CDR3 amino acids: CASSRDSTYQPQHF. CDR3 nucleotide sequence: TGTGCCAGTAGTAGGGACAGTACTTATCAGCCCCAGCATTTT.

The CDR3 nucleotides read TGTGCCAGCAGCTCATTCGTGGAGACCCAGTACTTC. Encoded protein: CASSSFVETQYF. V and J are TRBV7-2 and TRBJ2-5, with D unresolved. The CDR3 is 12 residues long. CDR1 and CDR2 (germline): SGHTA, FQGNSA. The V and J ends lost 4 bases and 5 bases respectively, with 8 bases between them. Together with reference TRBV7-2 and TRBJ2-5, the CDR3 gives the full variable domain: GAGVSQSPSNKVTEKGKDVELRCDPISGHTALYWYRQSLGQGLEFLIYFQGNSAPDKSGLPSDRFSAERTGGSVSTLTIQRTQQEDSAVYLCASSSFVETQYFGPGTRLLVL.

The rearrangement links TRBV4-3 to TRBJ1-3; D gene ambiguous. Germline CDR1 is LGHNA and CDR2 is YSLEER. V lost 2 bases and J lost 7, with 9 bases in between. The CDR3 loop spans 13 amino acids. The CDR3 loop is CASSQRVGNTIYF. Written as DNA, the CDR3 is TGCGCCAGCAGCCAACGCGTCGGGAACACCATATATTTT.

The chain joins TRBV11-3 to TRBJ2-1; 7 nucleotides align to TRBD2. V gave up 5 bases and J gave up 7 bases; unmatched junction bases: 14. The CDR3 consists of 16 residues. The germline V gene has CDR1 SGHNT and CDR2 YENEEA. In DNA, the CDR3 is TGTGCCAGCAGCCCACGTGCCGGGGGAGCGGGGAATGAGCAGTTCTTC. It translates to CASSPRAGGAGNEQFF.

A single count supports this clone. This sequence joins TRBV6-1 and TRBJ1-1; 7 bases align to TRBD1. V gave up 3 bases and J gave up 4 bases; unmatched junction bases: 5. The CDR3 covers 14 residues. Germline CDR1 and CDR2: MNHNS and SASEGT. This chain's CDR3 is CASSDRGGFTEAFF. The CDR3 DNA is TGTGCCAGCAGTGACAGGGGGGGTTTCACTGAAGCTTTCTTT.

This clone was seen repeatedly, ten times or more. The J gene is TRBJ1-1, the V gene TRBV27; D not certain. Germline CDR1 and CDR2: MNHEY and SMNVEV (reference sequence). The CDR3 loop spans 13 amino acids. V lost 1 base and J 1 base, leaving 4 bases between the germline ends. CDR3 region: CASSLWTNTEAFF. DNA for the CDR3: TGTGCCAGCAGTTTATGGACGAACACTGAAGCTTTCTTT.

CDR3 amino acids: CSASIFQGELSGYTF. The CDR3, as DNA: TGCAGTGCTAGTATCTTCCAGGGAGAACTCTCTGGCTACACCTTC. V gene TRBV20-1 combines with J gene TRBJ1-2; D possibly corresponds to TRBD1 (5 bases). CDR1 is DFQATT and CDR2 is SNEGSKA in the germline V gene (reference sequence). V was cut by 3 bases and J by 7 bases, with 21 bases left in between. The CDR3 is made up of 15 amino acids.

The CDR3 nucleotides are TGTGCCAGCTCACCAGGCAGCCAAGGCAATCAGCCCCAGCATTTT. It yields the protein CASSPGSQGNQPQHF. This chain connects TRBV18 to TRBJ1-5; D is unclear. The CDR3 contains 15 residues. V was cut by 2 bases and J by 2 bases, with 10 bases left in between. Germline CDR1 reads KGHSH; CDR2 reads LQKENI.

V gene TRBV19 combines with J gene TRBJ2-5; TRBD1 agrees at 11 bases. V shed 8 bases and J 5 bases; nucleotides not matched to a gene: 1. The CDR3 is made up of 12 amino acids. Germline values: CDR1 LNHDA, CDR2 SQIVND (reference sequence). The CDR3 here is CASRDRGETQYF. The CDR3 DNA is TGTGCCAGTCGGGACAGGGGGGAGACCCAGTACTTC. Drawing the rest from reference TRBV19 and TRBJ2-5, the complete variable domain is DGGITQSPKYLFRKEGQNVTLSCEQNLNHDAMYWYRQDPGQGLRLIYYSQIVNDFQKGDIAEGYSVSREKKESFPLTVTSAQKNPTAFYLCASRDRGETQYFGPGTRLLVL.

This chain links TRBV18 with TRBJ1-4; D is uncertain. In germline, CDR1 is KGHSH, CDR2 LQKENI. The V end lost 2 bases, the J end lost 0 bases, and 10 bases lay between the germline ends. The CDR3 is 16 amino acids. CDR3 residues: CASSPSRSATNEKLFF. The CDR3 DNA reads as TGTGCCAGCTCACCATCCCGCAGTGCAACTAATGAAAAACTGTTTTTT.

The rearrangement uses TRBV7-8 and TRBJ1-5; D is possibly TRBD1 (5 bases). Germline V gene data show CDR1 as SGHVS and CDR2 as FQNEAQ. There are 15 residues in the CDR3. V lost 7 bases, J lost 1 base, and 14 bases lay in between. CDR3 bases: TGTGCCAGCAACGAGGGGCAGTCGAGCAATCAGCCCCAGCATTTT. This encodes CASNEGQSSNQPQHF.

The J gene is TRBJ1-2, the V gene TRBV15, with TRBD1 matching 7 bases. In germline, CDR1 is LNHNV, CDR2 YYDKDF (reference sequence). V shed 3 bases and J 4 bases; nucleotides not matched to a gene: 5. The CDR3 sequence is 14 residues long. CDR3 region: CATSSTGAPYGYTF. CDR3 DNA: TGTGCCACCAGCAGTACAGGGGCGCCCTATGGCTACACCTTC.

The sample holds one count of this clone. The V and J genes are TRBV18 and TRBJ2-3; 12 bases agree with TRBD2. Trimming took 4 bases from V and 1 from J; bases not matched to a gene: 3. Germline values: CDR1 KGHSH, CDR2 LQKENI. CDR3 length equals 16 residues. The DNA for the CDR3 is TGTGCCAGCTCACGAAGGACTAGCGGGGGCACAGATACGCAGTATTTT. Amino acids: CASSRRTSGGTDTQYF.

V gene TRBV24-1 combines with J gene TRBJ2-2; TRBD1 matches 7 bases. V shed 3 bases and J 4 bases; nucleotides not matched to a gene: 7. There are 16 residues in the CDR3. From germline, CDR1 is KGHDR and CDR2 SFDVKD. DNA for the CDR3: TGTGCCACCAGTGATACAGGGGCCGGGGCCACCGGGGAGCTGTTTTTT. Its protein product is CATSDTGAGATGELFF.

This chain joins TRBV7-9 and TRBJ2-7, with a possible D match to TRBD2 (6 bases). In germline, CDR1 is SEHNR, CDR2 FQNEAQ (reference sequence). V was clipped by 7 bases and J by 5 bases, with 15 bases between them. CDR3 length equals 13 residues. CDR3 nucleotides: TGTGCCAGCACCTACTTGGGGGGACACGAGCAGTACTTC. This encodes CASTYLGGHEQYF.

J is TRBJ2-2 and V is TRBV10-3, with TRBD2 as a possible D gene (5 bases). Looked up from germline, CDR1 is ENHRY and CDR2 is SYGVKD. V lost 2 bases and J 7 bases, leaving 17 bases between the germline ends. This CDR3 region has 16 residues. The CDR3 DNA reads as TGTGCCATCAGTGAGAATGGCGTGACTAACGACGGGGAGCTGTTTTTT. It yields the protein CAISENGVTNDGELFF.

The gene calls are TRBV6-1 and TRBJ2-1; 7 bases are a match to TRBD2. The CDR3 runs to 19 residues. Germline trimming cut 2 bases from V and 4 bases from J; bases unmatched to any gene: 17. Looked up from germline, CDR1 is MNHNS and CDR2 is SASEGT. The CDR3 DNA is TGTGCCAGCAGTGAAAACCCCTCCTGGGGGAGGGAACGATACAATGAGCAGTTCTTC. Amino acids: CASSENPSWGRERYNEQFF.

This chain joins TRBV11-3 and TRBJ2-7; 8 bases match TRBD1. The CDR3 extends over 14 amino acids. Germline CDR1 and CDR2: SGHNT and YENEEA. V lost 3 bases and J lost 1; bases outside the gene matches: 2. CDR3 amino acids: CASSFGQGSYEQYF. CDR3 bases: TGTGCCAGCAGCTTCGGACAGGGTTCCTACGAGCAGTACTTC.

The chain uses TRBV27 and TRBJ1-5; D uncertain. This CDR3 has 12 residues. CDR1 is MNHEY and CDR2 is SMNVEV in the germline V gene (reference sequence). The V gene lost 4 bases and the J gene lost 7 bases, with 8 bases spanning the gap. The CDR3 reads CASSWVDQPQHF. In DNA form, the CDR3 reads TGTGCCAGCAGTTGGGTGGACCAGCCCCAGCATTTT.

This chain uses TRBV27 with TRBJ1-4; D ambiguous. This CDR3 has 12 amino acids. V lost 7 bases to trimming and J lost 3 bases, with 6 bases between them. The germline gives CDR1 MNHEY, CDR2 SMNVEV (reference sequence). The CDR3 bases are TGTGCCAGCAAGGAGCCTAATGAAAAACTGTTTTTT. This codes for CASKEPNEKLFF.

This clone was observed a single time. This chain connects TRBV5-6 to TRBJ1-2; 8 bases align to TRBD1. J gave up 5 bases and V 4 bases, and 7 bases lay outside the gene matches. The CDR3 loop spans 14 amino acids. Germline assignment: CDR1 SGHDT and CDR2 YYEEEE. The CDR3, as DNA: TGTGCCAGCAGCCCGGGACAGGATCCTTATGGCTACACCTTC. Its protein product is CASSPGQDPYGYTF.

The J gene is TRBJ1-2, the V gene TRBV7-2; 11 bases agree with TRBD1. In germline, CDR1 is SGHTA, CDR2 FQGNSA. The length of the CDR3 is 16 residues. Trimming took 5 bases from V and 2 from J; bases not matched to a gene: 7. CDR3 region: CASSGQGAGENYGYTF. CDR3 sequence (DNA): TGTGCCAGCAGCGGACAGGGGGCGGGGGAAAACTATGGCTACACCTTC.